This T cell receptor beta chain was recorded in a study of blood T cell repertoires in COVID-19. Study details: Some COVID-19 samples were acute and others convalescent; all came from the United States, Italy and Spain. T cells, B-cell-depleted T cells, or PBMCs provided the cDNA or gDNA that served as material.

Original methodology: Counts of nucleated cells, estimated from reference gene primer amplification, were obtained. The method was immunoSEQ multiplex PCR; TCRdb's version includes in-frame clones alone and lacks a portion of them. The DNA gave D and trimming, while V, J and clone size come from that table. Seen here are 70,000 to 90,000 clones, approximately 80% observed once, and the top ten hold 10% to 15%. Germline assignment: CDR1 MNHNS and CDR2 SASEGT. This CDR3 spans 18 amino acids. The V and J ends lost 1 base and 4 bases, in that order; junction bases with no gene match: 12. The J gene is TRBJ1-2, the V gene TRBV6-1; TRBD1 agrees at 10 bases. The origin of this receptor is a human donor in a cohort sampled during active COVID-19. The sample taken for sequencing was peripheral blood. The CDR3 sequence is CASSEETWTGGEGYGYTF. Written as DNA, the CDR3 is TGTGCCAGCAGTGAAGAGACCTGGACAGGGGGAGAGGGCTATGGCTACACCTTC.